Included here is one T cell receptor beta chain sequence, with context. There is no known antigen for this receptor. No clone much larger than this one lies a single base away; base qualities are absent. The data originate from a study of cytomegalovirus exposure and HLA in healthy donors (dated by TCRdb to the late 2010s). The study in broad terms: An earlier analysis of roughly 570 of the donors reported 276 Gb of sequence data and 117 million unique TCR beta sequences obtained from 150 million to 200 million T cells. An early release covering just under 650 HLA-typed donors comprised about 310 gigabases of sequencing data and roughly 85 million unique TCR sequences. Of the 300 to 450 genotyped donors, 65% to 90% were placed in the genetic ancestry cluster associated with self-reported Caucasian donors. The aim of the study was to test whether cataloging public T cell receptors could identify signatures of past pathogen exposure. Using immunosequencing, the study profiled T cell repertoires from around 670 subjects and related those repertoires to cytomegalovirus serostatus. In addition to the first cohort of roughly 700 subjects, a separate validation cohort of 130 or so different subjects was used. High-throughput TCR immunosequencing, statistical association of individual TCRs with disease status, and machine learning were combined to predict cytomegalovirus infection status. To study patterns of TCR occurrence, a later analysis re-analyzed previously published TCR beta repertoires from 700 or so donors and added high-resolution HLA genotyping. Rather than using new phenotypic data, the later analysis identified candidate immune exposures from TCR beta sequences and from how often those sequences occurred across donors. In an earlier analysis of 587 of the donors, high-throughput TCR beta sequencing was used to judge whether each TCR beta V gene segment behaved as functional or pseudogenic. Donor age, sex, ethnicity and CMV serostatus were compiled together with the repertoire data. A later genetic analysis used genome-wide SNP genotypes for about 55% of the 666 donors, treating that subset as a discovery cohort. All discovery cohort repertoires had been generated using a single sequencing platform. Both class I and class II loci were covered by HLA typing, at four-digit resolution. Typing coverage differed by locus: A, B, C, DRB1 and DQB1 were typed in about 629-630 donors, DQA1 in about 550, DPA1 in 606, and DPB1 in approximately 450. About five DR-DQ haplotypes were handled as single units for association and clustering, since linkage in the cohort was strong. On average, roughly 250,000 unique TCR beta nucleotide sequences were sequenced per donor among some 430 genotyped donors of the cohort, with roughly 18% of those sequences being non-productive.

The cohort consisted of 600 or so healthy bone marrow donors. Cohort members were all nominally healthy when sampled, although unrecorded immune exposures were likely present. The donor was CMV seropositive and belonged to the group of 270 or so seropositive cohort members. A peripheral blood sample was provided by each donor, and peripheral blood mononuclear cells were used for TCR beta sequencing. The Qiagen DNeasy Blood Extraction Kit was used to extract genomic DNA from the blood cell samples. Per the germline V gene, SGHTA is the CDR1 and FQGNSA is the CDR2. V is pruned by 1 base and J by 3 bases, leaving 2 bases of the junction without a gene match. Taken from cysteine to phenylalanine, the CDR3 has 15 residues. Only the CDR3 portion is preserved as DNA: 45 bases, with reading frame beginning at the first base. The library was generated by the immunoSEQ multiplex PCR assay. A mixture of 60 forward primers for TCR Vbeta segments and 13 reverse primers for TCR Jbeta segments was used in the multiplex PCR. The CDR3 region of rearranged TCR beta genes was amplified from genomic DNA with a multiplex PCR assay. Amplified TCR beta libraries were sequenced as 87-base-pair reads on the Illumina HiSeq System. The published analysis was carried out like this. Across the 500 to 750 repertoires, a later analysis counted some 81 million unique TCR beta chains, around 11 million of which were shared by at least two donors. Raw reads were error-corrected and collapsed into unique sequences by a nearest-neighbor algorithm in which closely related sequences were merged to remove PCR and sequencing errors. CDR3 sequences were aligned to IMGT reference sequences to assign V, D and J gene segments. For a sequence to be retained, a match of at least six nucleotides to both a V gene segment and a J gene segment was required. Rearrangements were classified as productive when the CDR3 lacked stop codons and remained in frame with V and J, and all other rearrangements were classified as non-productive. CDR3 was defined by IMGT convention, running from the second conserved V-encoded cysteine to the conserved J-encoded phenylalanine. The earlier analysis of approximately 590 of the donors excluded any sequence lacking an unambiguous match to a single V gene segment. In an earlier analysis of approximately 560 of the donors, a V segment was called functional when productive rearrangements were above 56.7%, and segregating when the standard deviation between donors exceeded 5%. To diagnose cytomegalovirus status from the catalog of TCR beta chain sequences, a statistical classification framework was built. In a later analysis, V and J genes were assigned by comparing TCR nucleotide sequences against IMGT/GENE-DB human TR gene sequences. Using the TCRdist pipeline, a later analysis assigned CDR3 sequences along with most-parsimonious VDJ recombination scenarios. In a later analysis, every TCR beta chain was defined by the combination of its CDR3 amino acid sequence and its V-gene family, and reads without a unique V-gene family were dropped. To address suspected cross-contamination and a sequencing artifact, a later analysis removed some 620 highly shared, low-generation-probability nucleotide sequences. A later analysis calculated a clonal expansion index for each public chain from normalized within-repertoire ranks of inferred template counts. In a later analysis, generation probabilities were computed using a VDJ recombination model fitted to out-of-frame rearrangements, and the results were checked against IGoR. A later analysis scored TCR-TCR, TCR-HLA and TCR-CMV co-occurrence with hypergeometric tests, applying a repertoire-size bias correction to TCR pairs. A later analysis estimated false discovery rates by permuting HLA or CMV assignments 20 times. In a later analysis, co-occurring TCRs were grouped using DBSCAN, with TCRdist sequence similarity added in when clustering inside HLA-allele-positive subsets. Repertoires with fewer than 30,000 or more than 120,000 public chains were left out of co-occurrence clustering, as were about five repertoires with anomalous nucleotide sharing. Here the immuneACCESS table is served through TCRdb, limited to in-frame sequences with V and J called. Missing clones are a known gap in these copies; in checked studies unresolved V genes cover under half, and the rest lacks a known reason. V and J calls and clone size are copied from that table; D and trimming were computed from the DNA. The sample table lists approximately 100,000 clones, 75% to 85% of them with a count of one. The ten most abundant clones make up about 4% of the sample.

Points the paper makes about the study in general: An earlier analysis of 587 of the donors showed that most TCR beta V segments appeared in productive rearrangements either about 87% or about 30% of the time, which broadly matched IMGT annotations. According to a later analysis, most CMV-associated TCR beta chains appeared to be HLA-restricted, and the HLA associations seemed to be driven largely by CMV exposure. Because some donors lacked HLA typing at each locus, the association tests relied only on the typed subset. Some IMGT-functional V segments, including TRBV6-2 and TRBV6-3, could not be told apart with the 87-base-pair reads, so those segments were excluded. In a later analysis, the rate of TCR association differed among HLA loci, with DRB1 alleles having the most associated TCRs and HLA-C alleles having the fewest. The classifier was reported to diagnose cytomegalovirus status with high specificity and sensitivity in both the original and validation cohorts. In vitro tests confirmed that three of the cytomegalovirus-associated TCR beta chains recognize cytomegalovirus antigens. Most TCR sequences were observed very rarely across donors, whereas some public TCRs were present in many individuals. In this cohort, only TCR beta chains were sequenced, and detectable features were limited by the absence of alpha or paired-chain data. It was suggested by the authors that the approach could potentially be generalized to other disease states and immunological phenotypes. A cluster of highly shared sequence variants was judged likely to represent a technical artifact of the sequencing pipeline. A later analysis reported that several top co-occurrence clusters appeared linked to parvovirus B19, influenza, CMV and Epstein-Barr virus. In a later genetic analysis, a missense DCLRE1C variant was associated with V-gene and J-gene trimming of TCR beta chains, and the association was replicated in an independent cohort. When HLA alleles, especially DR and DQ, strongly co-occurred, attributing TCR associations to individual alleles was difficult. Sequencing depth was assumed to be roughly uniform across donors in the presence/absence analyses, though that assumption may not hold. According to a later genetic analysis, donors in an Asian-associated ancestry cluster had fewer N-insertions in productive TCRs than the roughly 700-donor mean. A further reported finding was that TCR beta sequences accurately predicted the HLA-A and HLA-B alleles for most subjects in the first cohort. In a later analysis, HLA-associated TCR beta chains showed more clonal expansion and lower generation probabilities than non-associated chains that were equally common. Correlated functional status among segregating V segments might reflect linkage disequilibrium, but an unknown experimental factor could not be ruled out. A total of some 180 TCR beta chains were listed by the study as associated with cytomegalovirus. The only immune exposure information available for the cohort was CMV serostatus. In a later analysis, around 17,000 TCR beta sequences were associated with specific HLA alleles at a false discovery rate of 0.05. The earlier analysis of a few hundred of the donors excluded roughly 17 rarely observed V segments, including chromosome 9 orphons, because counts were too low.

What was sequenced was PBMCs. This sequence originates from a female donor in good health and CMV-seropositive. The rearranged segments are TRBV7-2 and TRBJ2-3; a stretch of 9 junction bases matches TRBD2. Read as DNA, the sequence is TGTGCCAGCAGCTTAGGCGGGGGGGGGACAGATACGCAGTATTTT. Translated, this gives CASSLGGGGTDTQYF.